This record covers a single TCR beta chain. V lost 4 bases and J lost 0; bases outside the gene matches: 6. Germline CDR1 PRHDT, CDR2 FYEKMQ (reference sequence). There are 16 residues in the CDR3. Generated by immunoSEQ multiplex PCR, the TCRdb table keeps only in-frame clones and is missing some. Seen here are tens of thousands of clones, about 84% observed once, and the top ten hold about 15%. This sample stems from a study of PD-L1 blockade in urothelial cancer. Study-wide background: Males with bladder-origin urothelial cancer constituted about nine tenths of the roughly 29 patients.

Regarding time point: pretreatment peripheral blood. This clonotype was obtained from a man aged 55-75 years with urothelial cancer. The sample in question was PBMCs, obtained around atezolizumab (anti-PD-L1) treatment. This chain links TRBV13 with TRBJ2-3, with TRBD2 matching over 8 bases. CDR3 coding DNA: TGTGCCAGCAGCTCTGGCCGCGGGGGGAGCACAGATACGCAGTATTTT. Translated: CASSSGRGGSTDTQYF.